This T cell receptor (beta chain) was captured by sequencing in a study of T cells in Graves' hyperthyroidism and ophthalmopathy. Study-wide results and caveats: In blood, most of the thyroid clonotypes expanded above 0.001 were also present.

From RNA transcripts, TCR beta CDR3 regions were amplified. In the first-round RT-PCR of the TCR CDR3, the HTBI primer set was used. MiXCR, run by TCRdb on the multiplex PCR reads, gives a single entry per CDR3 protein. The sample holds about 610,000 distinct CDR3 sequences; under 15% are singletons and the top ten take around 4.1%. This clonotype occurred many times. Its target is not known. Under 3 months was the duration of disease in ophthalmopathy patients, who also had a Clinical Activity Score of at least 3 and a NOSPECS grade of at least 4. The diagnoses drew upon clinical symptoms, serum thyroxine and TRAb, thyroid ultrasound and orbital computed tomography. This receptor was identified in a woman aged 40 to 50 with Graves' ophthalmopathy. Specimen: blood.

CDR3 in DNA: TGTGCCAGCAGCTTGTGGGGCAGGGACGATCAGCCCCAGCATTTT. It specifies CASSLWGRDDQPQHF. The chain employs TRBV5-6 and TRBJ1-5; perhaps TRBD1 as D (5 bases). The CDR3 covers 15 residues. CDR1 is SGHDT, CDR2 YYEEEE, per germline. V lost 1 base and J 5 bases, leaving 13 bases between the germline ends.